Each of the 11 T cell receptor beta chains below was sequenced from the same sample in a study of T cell repertoires in cytomegalovirus infection. For these receptors, no antigen is known. TCRdb itself ran the reads through MiXCR, one entry per CDR3 protein. Among approximately 990,000 distinct CDR3 sequences listed, roughly 31% were seen once. This sample comprised cultured CD8+ T cells from PBMCs, obtained from culture after CMV antigen stimulation. The receptors were sampled from a human donor in good health (CMV status not recorded). Some clones in this sample may be carry-over from other donors' samples.

The chain uses TRBV6-2 or TRBV6-3 and TRBJ2-2, with D perhaps matching TRBD1 or TRBD2 (5 bases each). This CDR3 has 17 residues. CDR1 is MNHEY, CDR2 SVGEGT, per germline. Trimming stripped 2 bases from V and 5 bases from J, with 18 bases between. The CDR3 reads CASSYPGWGPWTGELFF. In DNA form, the CDR3 reads TGTGCCAGCAGTTACCCGGGATGGGGCCCTTGGACCGGGGAGCTGTTTTTT.

This clonotype came up many times. The chain has TRBV27 and TRBJ2-1; TRBD2 matches 11 bases. CDR3 length: 14 amino acids. After removal of 6 bases from V and 6 bases from J, the junction contained 4 bases not matched to a gene. Germline-derived CDR1 and CDR2 are MNHEY and SMNVEV (reference sequence). CDR3 loop: CASRRLAGGNEQFF. DNA for the CDR3: TGTGCCAGCAGACGGCTAGCGGGGGGCAATGAGCAGTTCTTC.

The V gene is TRBV27, the J gene TRBJ2-7; 10 nucleotides align to TRBD1. CDR1 MNHEY and CDR2 SMNVEV come from the germline V gene (reference sequence). The CDR3 extends over 15 amino acids. Trimming cost V 5 bases and J 6 bases; bases outside gene matches: 10. CDR3 nucleotide sequence: TGTGCCAGCAGTCCTAGACAGGGGGCGGCATCCGAGCAGTACTTC. As protein: CASSPRQGAASEQYF.

This clonotype was detected a few times. The chain carries TRBV6-1 and TRBJ2-7; 9 bases are shared with TRBD2. The CDR3 loop spans 19 amino acids. V lost 7 bases, J lost 2 bases, and 21 bases stayed unmatched. Germline CDR1 and CDR2: MNHNS and SASEGT. CDR3 DNA sequence: TGTGCCAGCACCAAGGGAGAAGGGAGCGGGGGGATTTCTCCCTACGAGCAGTACTTC. The encoded protein is CASTKGEGSGGISPYEQYF.

This CDR3 is CASRPGEGGTYGYTF. The CDR3 coding sequence is TGCGCCAGCAGACCAGGGGAAGGAGGGACCTATGGCTACACCTTC. The chain employs TRBV4-1 and TRBJ1-2, with a possible D match to TRBD1 (6 bases). CDR1 is MGHRA and CDR2 is YSYEKL in the germline V gene. The ends were cut back, 6 bases at V and 4 bases at J, with 18 bases in the middle. There are 15 residues in the CDR3.

This chain uses TRBV7-8 with TRBJ2-7; TRBD2 aligns across 7 bases. The V gene's germline CDR1 is SGHVS and CDR2 FQNEAQ. J lost 1 base, V lost 7 bases, and 7 bases had no gene match. This CDR3 has 14 amino acids. The CDR3 coding sequence is TGTGCCAGCACCGGGGCTAGCGGATCCTACGAGCAGTACTTC. As protein: CASTGASGSYEQYF.

The chain links TRBV4-1 to TRBJ2-5; D not resolved. The germline V gene encodes CDR1 MGHRA and CDR2 YSYEKL. This CDR3 comprises 15 residues. V shed 0 bases and J shed 2 bases, with 10 bases lying between them. CDR3 loop: CASSQDLGLQETQYF. The CDR3 DNA reads as TGCGCCAGCAGCCAAGATCTGGGGTTACAAGAGACCCAGTACTTC.

The chain combines TRBV19 with TRBJ2-2; D uncertain. V lost 10 bases to trimming and J lost 0 bases, with 9 bases between them. Germline loops: CDR1 LNHDA, CDR2 SQIVND (reference sequence). CDR3 size: 13 residues. The CDR3: CAIRTPNTGELFF. DNA of the CDR3: TGTGCCATCCGAACACCGAACACCGGGGAGCTGTTTTTT.

The chain couples TRBV5-3 to TRBJ1-1; no definite D call. TRBV5-3 is identified as an open reading frame with a role that is uncertain. The CDR3 has 13 amino acids. With 0 bases removed from V and 1 base from J, the gap between germline ends came to 4 bases. CDR3 loop: CARSLGWNTEAFF. DNA for the CDR3: TGTGCCAGAAGCTTGGGATGGAACACTGAAGCTTTCTTT.

The CDR3 DNA reads as TGTGCTAGTGGTTTCTCCAGGGACGATCAGCCCCAGCATTTT. It is translated as CASGFSRDDQPQHF. V usage is TRBV12-5 and J usage is TRBJ1-5; a weak D match, TRBD1 (5 bases). Trimming removed 3 bases from V and 5 bases from J, with 11 bases in between. The length of the CDR3 is 14 residues. Per germline, CDR1 LGHNT and CDR2 FRNRAP.

This clonotype was recorded many times. V usage is TRBV7-9 and J usage is TRBJ2-7; 12 bases are shared with TRBD2. This CDR3 region has 15 residues. Germline V gene data show CDR1 as SEHNR and CDR2 as FQNEAQ (reference sequence). V shed 5 bases, J shed 4 bases, and the junction held 6 bases outside the gene matches. Here the CDR3 reads CASSPETSGGYEQYF. The CDR3 DNA is TGTGCCAGCAGCCCGGAGACTAGCGGGGGTTACGAGCAGTACTTC.